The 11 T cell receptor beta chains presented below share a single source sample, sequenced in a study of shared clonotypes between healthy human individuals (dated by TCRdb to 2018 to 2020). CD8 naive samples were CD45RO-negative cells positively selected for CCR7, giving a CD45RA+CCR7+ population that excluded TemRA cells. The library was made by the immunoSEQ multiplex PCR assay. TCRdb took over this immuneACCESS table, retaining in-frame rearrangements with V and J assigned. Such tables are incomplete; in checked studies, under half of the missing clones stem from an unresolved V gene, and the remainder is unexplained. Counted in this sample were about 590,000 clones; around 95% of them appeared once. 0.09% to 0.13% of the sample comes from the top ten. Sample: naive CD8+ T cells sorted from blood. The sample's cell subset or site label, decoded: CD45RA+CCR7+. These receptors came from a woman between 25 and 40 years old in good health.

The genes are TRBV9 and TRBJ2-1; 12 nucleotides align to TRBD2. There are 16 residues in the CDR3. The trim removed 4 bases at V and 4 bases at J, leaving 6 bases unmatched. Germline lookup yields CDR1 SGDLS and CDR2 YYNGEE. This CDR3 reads CASSPIGLAGYNEQFF. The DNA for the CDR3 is TGTGCCAGCAGCCCAATCGGACTAGCGGGATACAATGAGCAGTTCTTC.

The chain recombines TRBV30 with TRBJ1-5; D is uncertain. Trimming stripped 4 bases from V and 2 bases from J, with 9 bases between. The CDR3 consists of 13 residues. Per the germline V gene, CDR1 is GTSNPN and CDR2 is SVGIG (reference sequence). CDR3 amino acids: CAWTPEGNQPQHF. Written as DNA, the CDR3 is TGTGCCTGGACCCCAGAGGGCAATCAGCCCCAGCATTTT.

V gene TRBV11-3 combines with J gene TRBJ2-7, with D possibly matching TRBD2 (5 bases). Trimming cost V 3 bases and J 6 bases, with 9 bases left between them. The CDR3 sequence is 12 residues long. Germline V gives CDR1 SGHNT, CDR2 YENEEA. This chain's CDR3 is CASSFEGSEQYF. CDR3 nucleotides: TGTGCCAGCAGCTTCGAGGGAAGCGAGCAGTACTTC. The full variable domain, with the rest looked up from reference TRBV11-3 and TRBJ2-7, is EAGVVQSPRYKIIEKKQPVAFWCNPISGHNTLYWYLQNLGQGPELLIRYENEEAVDDSQLPKDRFSAERLKGVDSTLKIQPAELGDSAVYLCASSFEGSEQYFGPGTRLTVT.

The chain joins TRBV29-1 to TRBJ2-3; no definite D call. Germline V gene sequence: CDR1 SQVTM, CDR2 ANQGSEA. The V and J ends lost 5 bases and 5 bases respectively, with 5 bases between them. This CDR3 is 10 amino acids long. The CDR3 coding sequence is TGCAGCGTTCCGGTAGATACGCAGTATTTT. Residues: CSVPVDTQYF.

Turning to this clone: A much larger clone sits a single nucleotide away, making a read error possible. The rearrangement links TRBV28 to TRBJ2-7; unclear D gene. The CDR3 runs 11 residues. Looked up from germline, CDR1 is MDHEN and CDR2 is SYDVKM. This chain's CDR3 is CAGSLDYEQYF. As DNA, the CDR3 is TGTGCCGGCAGTTTAGACTACGAGCAGTACTTC.

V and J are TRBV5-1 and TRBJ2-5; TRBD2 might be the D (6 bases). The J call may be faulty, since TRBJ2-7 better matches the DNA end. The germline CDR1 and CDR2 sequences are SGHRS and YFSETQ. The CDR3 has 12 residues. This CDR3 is CASRRGGGEQYF. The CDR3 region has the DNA TGCGCCAGCAGGCGGGGTGGAGGCGAGCAGTACTTC.

Written as DNA, the CDR3 is TGTGCCAGCAGTTTATCCGCTCTACCCTCCTACGAGCAGTACTTC. Its protein product is CASSLSALPSYEQYF. J is TRBJ2-5 and V is TRBV28; D is ambiguous. The J call is doubtful: the DNA matches TRBJ2-7 better. This CDR3 spans 15 amino acids. The germline V gene encodes CDR1 MDHEN and CDR2 SYDVKM.

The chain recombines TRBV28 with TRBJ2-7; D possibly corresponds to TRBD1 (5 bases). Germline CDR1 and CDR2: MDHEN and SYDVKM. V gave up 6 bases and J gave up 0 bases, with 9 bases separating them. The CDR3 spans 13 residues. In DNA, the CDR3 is TGTGCCAGCAGAGGGGCAGCCTCCTACGAGCAGTACTTC. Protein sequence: CASRGAASYEQYF.

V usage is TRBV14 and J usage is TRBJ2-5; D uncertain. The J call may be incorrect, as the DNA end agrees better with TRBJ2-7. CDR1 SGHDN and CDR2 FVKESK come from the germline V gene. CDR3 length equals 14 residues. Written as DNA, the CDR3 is TGTGCCAGCAGCCAAGGTCTCTCCATCTACGAGCAGTACTTC. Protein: CASSQGLSIYEQYF.

In nucleotides, the CDR3 is TGTGCCAGCAGCAATAGCAAGGGACTAGCGGAAAAGAACACCGGGGAGCTGTTTTTT. It translates to CASSNSKGLAEKNTGELFF. V usage is TRBV7-9 and J usage is TRBJ2-2, with 11 positions matching TRBD2. CDR3 size: 19 residues. The germline V gene encodes CDR1 SEHNR and CDR2 FQNEAQ (reference sequence). With V trimmed by 5 bases and J by 1 base, 12 bases remained unmatched.

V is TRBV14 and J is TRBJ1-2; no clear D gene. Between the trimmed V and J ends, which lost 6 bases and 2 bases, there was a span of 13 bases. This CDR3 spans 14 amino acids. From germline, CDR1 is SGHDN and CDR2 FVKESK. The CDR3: CASSPSGWNYGYTF. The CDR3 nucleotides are TGTGCCAGCAGTCCCTCGGGGTGGAACTATGGCTACACCTTC.